This T cell receptor beta chain was sequenced in a study of blood T cell repertoires in COVID-19. The wider study: Acute and convalescent COVID-19 samples came from the United States, Italy and Spain. The analysed material was cDNA or gDNA that came from T cells, B-cell-depleted T cells, or PBMCs.

TCRdb's copy holds only in-frame clones and misses some; the assay was immunoSEQ multiplex PCR. The table includes approximately 400,000 clones, 81% detected once. Looked up from germline, CDR1 is SEHNR and CDR2 is FQNEAQ (reference sequence). V was shortened by 8 bases and J by 5 bases, with 19 bases between the two germline ends. The CDR3 extends over 15 amino acids. The chain recombines TRBV7-9 with TRBJ2-1, with a weak D call TRBD2 (6 bases). The TCR comes from a human donor with acute or convalescent COVID-19. The donor label of this sample is uncertain. The sequenced material came from peripheral blood. DNA of the CDR3: TGTGCCAGCTTGGGGACGGGGGTAGGCAACAATGAGCAGTTCTTC. This sequence encodes CASLGTGVGNNEQFF.